This T cell receptor (beta chain) was sequenced during a study of blood T cell repertoires in COVID-19. As for the study in general: Sites in the United States, Italy and Spain provided acute and convalescent COVID-19 samples. PBMCs, B-cell-depleted T cells, or T cells provided the cDNA or gDNA that made up the material.

The CDR3 consists of 16 residues. Trimming removed 4 bases from V and 9 bases from J, with 22 bases in between. CDR1 is KGHSH, CDR2 LQKENI, per germline. The method was immunoSEQ multiplex PCR; TCRdb's version includes in-frame clones alone and lacks a portion of them. The data hold about 250,000 clones, with about 86% observed a single time. This sequence was found in a man aged 40-50 years with active or convalescent COVID-19. The V and J genes are TRBV18 and TRBJ2-1; a possible D gene is TRBD2 (6 bases). The source material was peripheral blood. CDR3 region: CASSLRSRGTGGEQFF. Here the CDR3 DNA reads TGTGCCAGCTCACTAAGGTCACGCGGGACGGGTGGTGAGCAGTTCTTC.